This TCR beta chain is from a study of blood T cell repertoires in COVID-19. As for the study in general: From T cells, B-cell-depleted T cells, or PBMCs came the material, which was cDNA or gDNA.

TCRdb keeps only in-frame clones here, not all; method: immunoSEQ multiplex PCR. This sample has 240,000 or so clones, with about four fifths found just once. The CDR3 runs to 16 residues. V shed 4 bases and J 5 bases; nucleotides not matched to a gene: 8. Looked up from germline, CDR1 is SGDLS and CDR2 is YYNGEE. The receptor's source is a woman older than 75 with acute or convalescent COVID-19. The genes are TRBV9 and TRBJ1-6, with TRBD1 matching over 8 bases. The sequencing sample was made of peripheral blood. The DNA for the CDR3 is TGTGCCAGCAGCCGCGCGACAGGGGTTGATAATTCACCCCTCCACTTT. This gives the protein CASSRATGVDNSPLHF. The variable domain in full, with the rest retrieved from reference TRBV9 and TRBJ1-6, is DSGVTQTPKHLITATGQRVTLRCSPRSGDLSVYWYQQSLDQGLQFLIQYYNGEERAKGNILERFSAQQFPDLHSELNLSSLELGDSALYFCASSRATGVDNSPLHFGNGTRLTVT.